This T cell receptor beta chain was identified during a study of T cell clonality in common variable immunodeficiency. Whole-study findings and limits: CVID subjects showed higher TCRbeta clonality than healthy controls. CVID patient heterogeneity limited repertoire-clinical complication correlations. What drives increased CVID clonality needs T cell subpopulation sequencing.

Patients and controls were mostly of Caucasian heritage. Looked up from germline, CDR1 is SGHVS and CDR2 is FQNEAQ. The CDR3 totals 15 residues. The junction had 5 bases not matched to a gene; V was cut back by 7 bases and J by 5 bases. Method: immunoSEQ multiplex PCR; TCRdb's copy keeps in-frame clones and lacks some. The sample contains around 40,000 clones, none of them singletons. There are many counts of this clone. Its antigen is undetermined. Sequencing ends 3 residues short of the CDR3 end; the germline J gene provides the rest. The TCR sequence derives from a person aged 18 to 75 in good health. Material for sequencing was peripheral blood mononuclear cells. The rearrangement joins TRBV7-8 to TRBJ2-3; 14 nucleotides align to TRBD2. The CDR3 bases that were read are TGTGCCAGCACCCCTGGGACTAGCGGGGGAGATACG. This gives the protein CASTPGTSGGDT. The whole CDR3 protein is CASTPGTSGGDTQYF.